This T cell receptor (beta chain) was profiled in a study of T cell responses to AZD1222 COVID-19 vaccine. Concerning this clone: The antigen is not known.

Method: immunoSEQ multiplex PCR; TCRdb's copy keeps in-frame clones and lacks some. The data hold approximately 170,000 clones, with roughly 92% observed a single time. General observations from the study: The CD4 TCRs associated with vaccination extended across spike and predominated at 160-218 and 743-854.

This clonotype was obtained from an adult in good health. The sample in question was peripheral blood, obtained on day 0 of AZD1222 vaccination.

The CDR3 here is CASSLAPRDRGRFTEAFF. Here the CDR3 DNA reads TGTGCCAGCAGCTTGGCCCCAAGGGACAGGGGGCGCTTCACTGAAGCTTTCTTT. The chain joins TRBV5-5 to TRBJ1-1; 12 bases match TRBD1. The length of the CDR3 is 18 residues. V lost 0 bases and J lost 4; bases outside the gene matches: 10. Germline CDR1 reads SGHKS; CDR2 reads YYEKEE (reference sequence).